This paragraph reports one T cell receptor (beta chain). The data stem from a study of T cells in Graves' hyperthyroidism and ophthalmopathy. Using RNA transcripts as the source, TCR beta CDR3 regions were amplified. TCR CDR3 underwent first-round RT-PCR with the HTBI primer set. In TCRdb, the multiplex PCR reads were re-called with MiXCR into one record per CDR3 protein. In the table there are about 350,000 distinct CDR3 sequences, 18% of which are singletons. Germline V gene data show CDR1 as GTSNPN and CDR2 as SVGIG (reference sequence). There are 15 residues in the CDR3. The germline V and J ends were trimmed by 4 bases and 1 base, with 14 bases remaining between them.

The receptor comes from a woman aged 35 to 49 with Graves' ophthalmopathy. Sequenced material: blood. The V and J genes are TRBV30 and TRBJ1-5; no firm D call. CDR3 protein: CAWNSKGRSNQPQHF. In nucleotides, the CDR3 is TGTGCCTGGAATTCGAAGGGTAGGAGCAATCAGCCCCAGCATTTT.